Below, 9 T cell receptor beta chains from the same sample are listed, as sequenced in a study of molecular identifiers for immune sequencing clone quantification. TCRdb reprocessed the PCR reads with MiXCR, giving one entry per CDR3 protein. The table has about 640,000 distinct CDR3 sequences, around 20% seen once. The specimen was naive CD8+ T cells from blood, with Jurkat cell RNA spiked in. The subset: FACS-sorted CD8+CD4-CCR7+CD45RA+ naive T cells. These receptors all come from a human donor in good health. Some libraries in this study had Jurkat cell RNA spiked in.

Concerning this clonotype itself: A much larger clone sits a single nucleotide away, making a read error possible. CDR3 nucleotides: TGCACCAGCAGCCACCCGTCCAATGAGCAGTTCTTC. It specifies CTSSHPSNEQFF. The chain couples TRBV4-1 to TRBJ2-1, with D uncertain. The CDR3 consists of 12 residues. From germline, CDR1 is MGHRA and CDR2 YSYEKL.

This clonotype was counted only a few times. The V call is TRBV28, the J call TRBJ2-1, with 10 bases aligning to TRBD2. The germline V gene has CDR1 MDHEN and CDR2 SYDVKM. V was clipped by 6 bases and J by 6 bases; unmatched bases: 11. The CDR3 is made up of 16 amino acids. The CDR3 DNA is TGTGCCAGCAGCCAATCGACTAGCGGGCCTGTCAATGAGCAGTTCTTC. Translation gives CASSQSTSGPVNEQFF. Full variable domain (outside the CDR3, taken from reference TRBV28 and TRBJ2-1): DVKVTQSSRYLVKRTGEKVFLECVQDMDHENMFWYRQDPGLGLRLIYFSYDVKMKEKGDIPEGYSVSREKKERFSLILESASTNQTSMYLCASSQSTSGPVNEQFFGPGTRLTVL.

On this clonotype itself: Given a much more abundant clone one base away, this may be a read error. The J gene is TRBJ2-1, the V gene TRBV5-3; 7 bases are a match to TRBD1. TRBV5-3 is given ORF status, its function remaining uncertain. This CDR3 has 17 residues. CDR3 nucleotides: TGTGCCAGCAGCTTGGATCGAGGACAGGTCTCCTACAGTGAGCAGTTCTTC. Amino acid sequence: CASSLDRGQVSYSEQFF.

At least ten counts were recorded for this clonotype. This chain uses TRBV2 with TRBJ1-4, with 7 bases identical to TRBD1. J gave up 6 bases and V 10 bases, and 5 bases lay outside the gene matches. The germline V gene encodes CDR1 SNHLY and CDR2 FYNNEI. CDR3 length: 12 residues. The CDR3 coding sequence is TGTGCCAACCGGGACAGTTATGAAAAACTGTTTTTT. Protein: CANRDSYEKLFF.

This clonotype was detected ten times or more. The chain links TRBV27 to TRBJ2-2; D gene ambiguous. V lost 6 bases to trimming and J lost 8 bases, with 7 bases between them. The CDR3 totals 11 residues. Germline values: CDR1 MNHEY, CDR2 SMNVEV (reference sequence). This chain's CDR3 is CASRARGELFF. The CDR3 DNA sequence: TGTGCCAGCAGAGCACGAGGGGAGCTGTTTTTT.

This chain connects TRBV6-2 or TRBV6-3 to TRBJ1-1; D remains unclear. The CDR3 consists of 16 residues. Trimming removed 6 bases from V and 0 bases from J, with 17 bases in between. CDR1 and CDR2 from the germline V gene are MNHEY and SVGEGT. The CDR3 loop reads CASSSGEEGMNTEAFF. The CDR3 DNA is TGTGCCAGCAGCTCCGGGGAAGAGGGAATGAACACTGAAGCTTTCTTT.

This clonotype was counted at least ten times. The chain joins TRBV12-3 or TRBV12-4 to TRBJ1-5, with TRBD1 as a possible D gene (6 bases). The CDR3 totals 14 residues. V was cut by 5 bases and J by 6 bases, with 14 bases left in between. The CDR3 region is CASSPGGPPQPQHF. The CDR3 DNA reads TGTGCCAGCAGTCCCGGGGGCCCCCCTCAGCCCCAGCATTTT.

V is TRBV27 and J is TRBJ2-7, with D unclear. Per the germline V gene, CDR1 is MNHEY and CDR2 is SMNVEV (reference sequence). V was shortened by 0 bases and J by 5 bases, with 8 bases between the two germline ends. The CDR3 is 13 residues long. CDR3 coding DNA: TGTGCCAGCAGTTTATCAGCCCAACACGAGCAGTACTTC. It codes for CASSLSAQHEQYF.

To note about this clonotype: At one end the junction does not follow the germline gene, possibly because of a read error. The J gene is TRBJ1-1, the V gene TRBV12-3 or TRBV12-4, with TRBD1 as a possible D gene (5 bases). The CDR3 loop spans 12 amino acids. For the CDR3, the DNA is TGTGCCAGTAGGGAGGGGACCTCTGAAGCTTCCTTT. It is translated as CASREGTSEASF.